This T cell receptor beta chain was sequenced during a study of cytomegalovirus exposure and HLA in healthy donors. This clone was detected only a few times. Its cognate antigen is unknown. This PCR relied on a set of 60 Vbeta primers and 13 Jbeta primers. Clones were read by immunoSEQ multiplex PCR, and TCRdb kept only the in-frame ones, dropping some. The table shows about 190,000 clones, with 75% to 85% occurring only once. V lost 4 bases and J lost 4, with 16 bases in between. Per the germline V gene, CDR1 is MGHRA and CDR2 is YSYEKL. The CDR3 has 15 amino acids. General observations from the study: For most TCR beta V segments, an earlier analysis put the productive rate at about 90% or about 30% of the time.

The sequenced material came from PBMCs. The chain carries TRBV4-1 and TRBJ1-2; possible D gene TRBD1, 6 bases. The TCR comes from a woman aged 50 to 65 in good health and CMV-seronegative. The CDR3 here is CASSLRDTLTYGYTF. Here the CDR3 DNA reads TGCGCCAGCAGCCTCCGGGACACTCTCACCTATGGCTACACCTTC.